This T cell receptor (beta chain) is from a study of CD8+ T cells in alopecia areata. About this clone: Its antigen remains unknown.

Overall study results and limits: Alphabeta T cells residing in normal skin are also sequenced in scalp samples.

Reverse transcription of extracted RNA yielded cDNA, which provided the sequencing template. Clones were read by immunoSEQ multiplex PCR, and TCRdb kept only the in-frame ones, dropping some. The repertoire consists of 140,000 to 150,000 clones, with about 51% occurring once and the leading ten covering around 1%. This sequence originates from a human donor with alopecia areata. Sequenced here: CD4+ T cells sorted from blood, sampled at week 0.

The CDR3 loop is CASSLEPNTEAFF. The CDR3 coding sequence is TGTGCCAGCAGTTTGGAACCGAACACTGAAGCTTTCTTT. The V and J genes are TRBV27 and TRBJ1-1; no clear D. Germline V gene lookup returns CDR1 MNHEY and CDR2 SMNVEV (reference sequence). This CDR3 spans 13 amino acids. Trimming cost V 3 bases and J 1 base, with 6 bases left between them.